The source of this T cell receptor beta chain is a study of vaccination and CD4 T cells after COVID-19. Treatment noted: roughly 10-day PBMC culture with coronavirus spike peptide pools or control peptides (ViraFEST assay). As to this clonotype: As yet, its antigen is unknown.

The Oncomine TCR Beta short-read assay generated sequence data from the DNA of cultured CD4+ T cells. Each CDR3 protein gets one entry after TCRdb re-called the PCR reads with MiXCR. The sample lists fewer than 9,000 distinct CDR3 sequences, about three quarters occurring once. The V end lost 3 bases, the J end lost 3 bases, and 8 bases lay between the germline ends. Per the germline V gene, CDR1 is LNHDA and CDR2 is SQIVND (reference sequence). This CDR3 has 14 amino acids. The clonotype comes from a human donor who had recovered from COVID-19. Sample: CD4+ T cells from blood, cultured in vitro. The genes are TRBV19 and TRBJ2-2; D is uncertain. The CDR3: CASSIYRDTGELFF. The CDR3 DNA follows: TGTGCCAGTAGTATCTACAGAGACACCGGGGAGCTGTTTTTT.